This T cell receptor (beta chain) was found in a study of cytomegalovirus exposure and HLA in healthy donors. Comments on this clone: The antigen remains unidentified. The junction departs from the called germline gene at one end, perhaps through a read error.

Study-wide results and caveats: TCR beta V- and J-gene trimming, according to a later analysis, was linked to a missense DCLRE1C variant.

The PCR had 60 Vbeta and 13 Jbeta primers. Produced via immunoSEQ multiplex PCR; TCRdb's table is partial and in-frame only. The table lists 150,000 to 200,000 clones, 60% to 75% of them singletons. Sequencing used PBMCs. The origin of this receptor is a woman aged 45-65 years in good health and CMV-seropositive.

DNA for the CDR3: TGTGCCAGCAGTACCTCGGACAGGGTGGCGGGCGCCACTCTCTTC. This gives the protein CASSTSDRVAGATLF. The chain recombines TRBV27 with TRBJ1-2; 8 bases are a match to TRBD1. The CDR3 spans 15 residues. CDR1 MNHEY and CDR2 SMNVEV come from the germline V gene (reference sequence).